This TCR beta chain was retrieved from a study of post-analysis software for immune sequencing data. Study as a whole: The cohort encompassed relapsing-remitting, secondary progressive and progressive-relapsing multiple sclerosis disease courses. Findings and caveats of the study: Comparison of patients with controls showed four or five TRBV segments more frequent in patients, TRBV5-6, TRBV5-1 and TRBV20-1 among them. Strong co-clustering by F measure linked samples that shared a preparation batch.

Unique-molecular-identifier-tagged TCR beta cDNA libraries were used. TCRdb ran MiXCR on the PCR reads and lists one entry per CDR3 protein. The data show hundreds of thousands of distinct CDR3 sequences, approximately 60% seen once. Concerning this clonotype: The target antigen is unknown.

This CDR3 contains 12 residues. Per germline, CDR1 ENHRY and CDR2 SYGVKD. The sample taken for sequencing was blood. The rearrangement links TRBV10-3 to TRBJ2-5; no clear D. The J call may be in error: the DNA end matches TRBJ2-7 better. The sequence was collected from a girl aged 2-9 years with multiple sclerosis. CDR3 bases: TGTGCCATCAGTGAGGACGAGTACGAGCAGTACTTC. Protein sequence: CAISEDEYEQYF.